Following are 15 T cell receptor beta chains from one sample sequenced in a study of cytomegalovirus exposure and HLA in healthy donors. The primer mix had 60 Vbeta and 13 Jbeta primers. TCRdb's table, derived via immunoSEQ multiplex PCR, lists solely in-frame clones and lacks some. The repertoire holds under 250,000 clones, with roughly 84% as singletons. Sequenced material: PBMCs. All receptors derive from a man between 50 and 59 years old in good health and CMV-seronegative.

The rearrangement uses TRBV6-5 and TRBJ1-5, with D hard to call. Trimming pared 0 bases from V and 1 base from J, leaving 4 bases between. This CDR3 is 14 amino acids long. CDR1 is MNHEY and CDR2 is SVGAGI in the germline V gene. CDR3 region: CASSYSGSNQPQHF. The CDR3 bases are TGTGCCAGCAGTTACTCGGGCAGCAATCAGCCCCAGCATTTT.

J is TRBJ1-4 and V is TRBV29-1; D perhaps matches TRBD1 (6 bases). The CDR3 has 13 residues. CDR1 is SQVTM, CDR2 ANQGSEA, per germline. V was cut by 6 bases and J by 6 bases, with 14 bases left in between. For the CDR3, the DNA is TGCAGCGTCCTACAGGGAACCTATGAAAAACTGTTTTTT. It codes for CSVLQGTYEKLFF.

The CDR3 DNA follows: TGTGCCACCAGCAGAGATAACTGGGGCGAATACACTGAAGCTTTCTTT. Translating gives CATSRDNWGEYTEAFF. The chain recombines TRBV15 with TRBJ1-1; D perhaps matches TRBD1 (5 bases). In germline, CDR1 is LNHNV, CDR2 YYDKDF (reference sequence). V was cut by 0 bases and J by 3 bases, with 14 bases left in between. The CDR3 sequence is 16 residues long.

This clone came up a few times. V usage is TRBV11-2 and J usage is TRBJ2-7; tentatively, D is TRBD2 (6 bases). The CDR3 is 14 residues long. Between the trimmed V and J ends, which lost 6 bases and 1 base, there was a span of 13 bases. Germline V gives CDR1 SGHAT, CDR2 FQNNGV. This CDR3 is CASSRRDFSYEQYF. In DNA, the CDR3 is TGTGCCAGCAGTCGCCGGGACTTTTCCTACGAGCAGTACTTC.

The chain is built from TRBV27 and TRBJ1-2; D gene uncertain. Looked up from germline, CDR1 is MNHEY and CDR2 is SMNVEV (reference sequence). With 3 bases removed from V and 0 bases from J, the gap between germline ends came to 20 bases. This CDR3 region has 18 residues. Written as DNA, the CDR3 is TGTGCCAGCAGTTTCGCTCGACGCCGAGAGGGCGCTAACTATGGCTACACCTTC. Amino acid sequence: CASSFARRREGANYGYTF.

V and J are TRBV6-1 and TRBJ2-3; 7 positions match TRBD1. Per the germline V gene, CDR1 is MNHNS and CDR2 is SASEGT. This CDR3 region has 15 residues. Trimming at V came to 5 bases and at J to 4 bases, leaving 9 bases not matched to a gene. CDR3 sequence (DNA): TGTGCCAGCAGTTCCCGCGAAGGGGGCTCAGATACGCAGTATTTT. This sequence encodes CASSSREGGSDTQYF.

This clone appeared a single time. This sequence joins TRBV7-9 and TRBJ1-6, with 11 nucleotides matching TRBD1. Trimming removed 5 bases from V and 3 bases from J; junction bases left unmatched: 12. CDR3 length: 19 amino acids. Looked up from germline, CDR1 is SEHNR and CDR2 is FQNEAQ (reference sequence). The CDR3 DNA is TGTGCCAGCAGCCGCGCCGGGACAGGGGGACTCCTCTATAATTCACCCCTCCACTTT. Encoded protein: CASSRAGTGGLLYNSPLHF.

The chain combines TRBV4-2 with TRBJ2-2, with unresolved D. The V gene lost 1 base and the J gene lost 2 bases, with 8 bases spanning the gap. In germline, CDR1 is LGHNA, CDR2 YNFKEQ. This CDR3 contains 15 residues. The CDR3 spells CASSQVLENTGELFF. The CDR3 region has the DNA TGTGCCAGCAGCCAAGTCCTAGAAAACACCGGGGAGCTGTTTTTT.

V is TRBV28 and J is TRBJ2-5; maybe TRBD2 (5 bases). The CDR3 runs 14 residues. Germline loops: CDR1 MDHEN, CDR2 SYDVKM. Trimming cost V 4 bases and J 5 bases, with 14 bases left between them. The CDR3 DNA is TGTGCCAGCAGTTCGCCGGAGGTTATTGAGACCCAGTACTTC. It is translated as CASSSPEVIETQYF. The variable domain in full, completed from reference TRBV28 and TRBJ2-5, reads DVKVTQSSRYLVKRTGEKVFLECVQDMDHENMFWYRQDPGLGLRLIYFSYDVKMKEKGDIPEGYSVSREKKERFSLILESASTNQTSMYLCASSSPEVIETQYFGPGTRLLVL.

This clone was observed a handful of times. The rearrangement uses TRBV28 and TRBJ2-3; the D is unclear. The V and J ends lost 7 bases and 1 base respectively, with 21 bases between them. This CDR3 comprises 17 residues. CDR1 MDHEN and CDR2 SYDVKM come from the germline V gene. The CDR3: CASNFRSRQRGTDTQYF. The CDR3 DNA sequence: TGTGCCAGCAATTTTCGTTCGAGGCAGCGAGGCACAGATACGCAGTATTTT.

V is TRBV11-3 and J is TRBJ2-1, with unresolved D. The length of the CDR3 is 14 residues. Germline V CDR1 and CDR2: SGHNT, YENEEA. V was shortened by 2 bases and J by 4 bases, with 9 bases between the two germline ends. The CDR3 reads CASSLSHPYNEQFF. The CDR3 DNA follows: TGTGCCAGCAGCTTATCACATCCTTACAATGAGCAGTTCTTC.

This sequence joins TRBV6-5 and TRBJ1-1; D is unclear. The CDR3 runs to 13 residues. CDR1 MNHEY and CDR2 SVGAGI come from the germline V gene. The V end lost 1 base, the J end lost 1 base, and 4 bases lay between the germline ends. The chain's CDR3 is CASSYYKNTEAFF. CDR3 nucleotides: TGTGCCAGCAGTTACTACAAGAACACTGAAGCTTTCTTT.

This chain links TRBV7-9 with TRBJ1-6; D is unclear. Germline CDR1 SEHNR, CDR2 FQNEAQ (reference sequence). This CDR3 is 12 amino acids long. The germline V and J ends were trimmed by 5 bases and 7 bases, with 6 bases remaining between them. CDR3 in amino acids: CASSGSNSPLHF. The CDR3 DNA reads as TGTGCCAGCAGCGGCTCGAATTCACCCCTCCACTTT.

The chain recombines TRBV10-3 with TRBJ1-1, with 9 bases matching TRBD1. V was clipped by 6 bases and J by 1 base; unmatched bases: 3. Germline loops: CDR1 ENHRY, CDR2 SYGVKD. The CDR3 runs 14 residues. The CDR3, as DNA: TGTGCCATCAGCCAGGACAGGGGGAACACTGAAGCTTTCTTT. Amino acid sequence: CAISQDRGNTEAFF.

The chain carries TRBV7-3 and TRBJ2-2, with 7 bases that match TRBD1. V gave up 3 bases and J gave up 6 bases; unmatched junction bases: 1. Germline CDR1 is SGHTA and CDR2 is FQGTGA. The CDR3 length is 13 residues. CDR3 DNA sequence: TGTGCCAGCAGCTTCCAGGGGGCCGGGGAGCTGTTTTTT. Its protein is CASSFQGAGELFF.